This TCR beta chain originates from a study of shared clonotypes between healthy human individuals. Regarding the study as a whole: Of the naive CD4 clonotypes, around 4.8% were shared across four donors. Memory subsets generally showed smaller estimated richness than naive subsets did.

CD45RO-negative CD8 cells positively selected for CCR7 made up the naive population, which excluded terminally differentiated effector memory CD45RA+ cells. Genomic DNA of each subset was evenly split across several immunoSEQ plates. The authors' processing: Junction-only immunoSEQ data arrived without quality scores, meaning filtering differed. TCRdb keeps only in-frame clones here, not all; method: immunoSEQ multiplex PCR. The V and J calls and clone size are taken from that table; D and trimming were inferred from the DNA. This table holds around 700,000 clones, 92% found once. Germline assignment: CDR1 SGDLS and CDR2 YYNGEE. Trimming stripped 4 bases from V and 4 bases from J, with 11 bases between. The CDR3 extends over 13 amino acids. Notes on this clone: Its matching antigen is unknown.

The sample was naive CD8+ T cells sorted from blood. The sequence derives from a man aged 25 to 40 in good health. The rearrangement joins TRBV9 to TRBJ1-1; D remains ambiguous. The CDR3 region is CASSHSDGTEAFF. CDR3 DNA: TGTGCCAGCAGCCATTCGGACGGCACTGAAGCTTTCTTT.